This paragraph covers one T cell receptor beta chain sequence. As yet, its antigen is unknown. The sample belongs to a study of shared clonotypes between healthy human individuals. Study conclusions and caveats: Compared with clonotypes that all four donors shared, non-shared clonotypes had lower generation probabilities. Larger estimated richness was generally seen in naive subsets than in memory subsets.

This was a deep-level run. An even split of each subset's genomic DNA across several immunoSEQ plates was performed. The data were produced by immunoSEQ multiplex PCR, yet TCRdb's version contains in-frame clones alone and is incomplete. The sample carries about 1.5 million clones, 95% to 99% recorded once. The CDR3 is made up of 18 amino acids. From germline, CDR1 is LGHNA and CDR2 YSLEER. J was trimmed by 2 bases and V by 0 bases; bases with no gene match: 7. The sample was naive CD4+ T cells sorted from blood. Subset in this sample: CD45RA+ positively selected. The chain combines TRBV4-3 with TRBJ2-1, with 10 positions matching TRBD2. This clonotype originated in a man between 25 and 39 years old in good health. CDR3 sequence (DNA): TGCGCCAGCAGCCAAGATTCTAGCGGGAGTCCCCCCTACAATGAGCAGTTCTTC. Translating gives CASSQDSSGSPPYNEQFF.